The 18 T cell receptor beta chains listed next were all sequenced from one sample in a study of CD8 T cells in Susac syndrome. RNA in amounts of roughly 0.5 to 1 ug was reverse transcribed with random hexamers. In TCRdb, the immunoSEQ multiplex PCR reads were re-called with MiXCR into one record per CDR3 protein. This sample yields 300,000 to 350,000 distinct CDR3 sequences, of which 92% are seen a single time; over 0.05% belongs to the top ten. Sequencing used CD4+ T cells from PBMCs. The receptor source for this set is a human donor with multiple sclerosis.

This chain connects TRBV14 to TRBJ2-5; D is undetermined. The CDR3 sequence is 15 residues long. Germline V CDR1 and CDR2: SGHDN, FVKESK. Trimming removed 4 bases at V and 4 bases at J, with 16 bases between. CDR3 sequence (DNA): TGTGCCAGCAGCCCCGGCCCACGGCTTAGAGAGACCCAGTACTTC. This encodes CASSPGPRLRETQYF.

The V and J genes are TRBV7-3 and TRBJ1-1; no definite D call. Germline CDR1 is SGHTA and CDR2 is FQGTGA. This CDR3 is built from 13 residues. The V end was cut by 1 base, the J end by 3 bases, with 6 bases between. The CDR3 nucleotides read TGTGCCAGCAGCTTAAGTCTGGACACTGAAGCTTTCTTT. Translated, it gives CASSLSLDTEAFF.

The chain combines TRBV7-9 with TRBJ2-5; D is undetermined. From germline, CDR1 is SEHNR and CDR2 FQNEAQ (reference sequence). Trimming took off 6 bases at V and 5 bases at J, with 10 bases between the two ends. The CDR3 covers 12 residues. Written as DNA, the CDR3 is TGTGCCAGCAGTACACCCCGGGAGACCCAGTACTTC. Translated: CASSTPRETQYF.

V is TRBV6-5 and J is TRBJ2-7; tentative D call: TRBD2 (6 bases). Looked up from germline, CDR1 is MNHEY and CDR2 is SVGAGI. The CDR3 runs to 16 residues. The V gene lost 0 bases and the J gene lost 2 bases, with 14 bases spanning the gap. The CDR3 region is CASSYSPRGSAYEQYF. In DNA form, the CDR3 reads TGTGCCAGCAGTTACTCTCCCCGGGGGTCAGCCTACGAGCAGTACTTC.

J is TRBJ1-2 and V is TRBV20-1; a possible D gene is TRBD1 (5 bases). Germline CDR1 is DFQATT and CDR2 is SNEGSKA (reference sequence). This CDR3 has 15 amino acids. Trimming left V 3 bases short and J 4 bases short, with 18 bases between. CDR3 residues: CSASQPWGVGYGYTF. The CDR3 DNA follows: TGCAGTGCTAGTCAACCGTGGGGGGTAGGCTATGGCTACACCTTC.

The chain is built from TRBV7-9 and TRBJ2-1; D is unresolved. Germline values: CDR1 SEHNR, CDR2 FQNEAQ (reference sequence). This CDR3 comprises 13 residues. V was shortened by 1 base and J by 6 bases, with 7 bases between the two germline ends. In DNA, the CDR3 is TGTGCCAGCAGCTTAGAGAGCGTCAATGAGCAGTTCTTC. Translating it yields CASSLESVNEQFF.

The chain is built from TRBV3-1 and TRBJ2-1, with TRBD2 as a possible D gene (7 bases). The V end was cut by 0 bases, the J end by 7 bases, with 16 bases between. Germline V gene data show CDR1 as LGHDT and CDR2 as YNNKEL (reference sequence). This CDR3 contains 16 residues. This CDR3 reads CASSQDLGGGRNEQFF. CDR3 sequence (DNA): TGTGCCAGCAGCCAAGACCTGGGGGGGGGCCGTAATGAGCAGTTCTTC.

The chain uses TRBV7-2 and TRBJ2-1, with 9 positions matching TRBD2. The germline CDR1 and CDR2 sequences are SGHTA and FQGNSA. The J segment lost 6 bases and the V segment lost 8 bases, leaving 11 bases of the junction unmatched. CDR3 length: 15 amino acids. CDR3 sequence: CASSGGLAGFNEQFF. CDR3 coding DNA: TGTGCCAGCTCTGGAGGGCTAGCGGGATTCAATGAGCAGTTCTTC.

The rearrangement links TRBV6-5 to TRBJ1-1; no definite D call. Germline loops: CDR1 MNHEY, CDR2 SVGAGI. The V and J ends lost 10 bases and 1 base respectively, with 10 bases between them. The CDR3 totals 12 residues. This chain's CDR3 is CATSGANTEAFF. The CDR3 region has the DNA TGTGCCACCTCCGGCGCGAACACTGAAGCTTTCTTT.

The chain couples TRBV10-3 to TRBJ2-5; D perhaps matches TRBD1 (5 bases). Germline CDR1 ENHRY, CDR2 SYGVKD. This CDR3 comprises 14 residues. V was clipped by 3 bases and J by 1 base, with 9 bases between them. Here the CDR3 reads CAISDRQSQETQYF. For the CDR3, the DNA is TGTGCCATCAGTGATCGACAGTCCCAAGAGACCCAGTACTTC.

The chain carries TRBV18 and TRBJ2-1, with 7 bases matching TRBD1. Germline V lookup: CDR1 KGHSH, CDR2 LQKENI. This CDR3 has 15 residues. After removal of 3 bases from V and 7 bases from J, the junction contained 9 bases not matched to a gene. CDR3 region: CASSPIKTGNNEQFF. As DNA, the CDR3 is TGTGCCAGCTCACCCATAAAGACAGGGAATAATGAGCAGTTCTTC.

The chain carries TRBV5-5 and TRBJ1-2; 9 bases map to TRBD1. CDR1 and CDR2 from the germline V gene are SGHKS and YYEKEE (reference sequence). The CDR3 loop spans 15 amino acids. V was pared by 0 bases and J by 7 bases, with 7 bases of the junction left unmatched. CDR3 loop: CASSLDGQGIIGYTF. The CDR3 region has the DNA TGTGCCAGCAGCTTGGACGGACAGGGGATAATTGGCTACACCTTC.

The chain is built from TRBV4-2 and TRBJ2-5; D call uncertain. Between the trimmed V and J ends, which lost 1 base and 4 bases, there was a span of 10 bases. The length of the CDR3 is 14 residues. The germline V gene has CDR1 LGHNA and CDR2 YNFKEQ. CDR3 residues: CASSQVPMAETQYF. The CDR3 nucleotides are TGTGCCAGCAGCCAAGTCCCAATGGCAGAGACCCAGTACTTC.

This rearrangement joins TRBV7-2 to TRBJ2-2; possibly TRBD1 or TRBD2 for D (5 bases each). Germline V CDR1 and CDR2: SGHTA, FQGNSA. V gave up 1 base and J gave up 5 bases, with 14 bases separating them. This CDR3 has 16 amino acids. CDR3 nucleotide sequence: TGTGCCAGCAGCTTAGACCGGGGACGCCCGACCGGGGAGCTGTTTTTT. This translates into CASSLDRGRPTGELFF. The variable domain in full, with the rest retrieved from reference TRBV7-2 and TRBJ2-2, is GAGVSQSPSNKVTEKGKDVELRCDPISGHTALYWYRQSLGQGLEFLIYFQGNSAPDKSGLPSDRFSAERTGGSVSTLTIQRTQQEDSAVYLCASSLDRGRPTGELFFGEGSRLTVL.

J is TRBJ2-1 and V is TRBV29-1; 10 positions match TRBD2. The germline V gene encodes CDR1 SQVTM and CDR2 ANQGSEA. J gave up 4 bases and V 7 bases, and 7 bases lay outside the gene matches. The CDR3 is 14 residues long. The CDR3 is CSDRIAGGYNEQFF. The DNA of the CDR3 is TGCAGCGACCGCATAGCGGGAGGATACAATGAGCAGTTCTTC.

The table lists this clonotype with a count of one. This sequence joins TRBV5-1 and TRBJ2-4; TRBD2 matches 9 bases. Losses at the gene ends were 2 bases for V and 5 bases for J; bases not matched to a gene: 14. This CDR3 region has 18 residues. Germline V gives CDR1 SGHRS, CDR2 YFSETQ. CDR3: CASSLDLFSGRTENIQYF. The CDR3 coding sequence is TGCGCCAGCAGCTTAGATCTATTCAGCGGGAGGACCGAAAACATTCAGTACTTC.

The chain is built from TRBV3-1 and TRBJ2-1; D gene uncertain. From germline, CDR1 is LGHDT and CDR2 YNNKEL (reference sequence). This CDR3 is built from 15 residues. Trimming stripped 4 bases from V and 7 bases from J, with 17 bases between. CDR3 sequence reads: CASSLRKDYANEQFF. The CDR3 DNA sequence: TGTGCCAGCAGCCTAAGAAAAGATTACGCGAATGAGCAGTTCTTC.

V is TRBV18 and J is TRBJ1-5; perhaps TRBD1 as D (5 bases). The germline gives CDR1 KGHSH, CDR2 LQKENI. Trimming removed 1 base from V and 8 bases from J, with 9 bases in between. The CDR3 runs to 13 residues. CDR3 region: CASSPHWGEPQHF. The CDR3 coding sequence is TGTGCCAGCTCACCACACTGGGGCGAGCCCCAGCATTTT.